These 25 T cell receptor beta chains came from one sample sequenced in a study of T cell repertoires in cytomegalovirus infection. These receptors' targets are unknown. TCRdb re-called the reads with MiXCR, one entry per CDR3 protein. This sample carries about 830,000 distinct CDR3 sequences, less than 35% of them seen once, and the ten largest clones take 12%. This material consisted of cultured CD8+ T cells from PBMCs, taken from culture after CMV antigen stimulation. All receptors come from a human donor in good health (CMV status not recorded). Some clones in this sample may be carry-over from other donors' samples.

This clonotype occurred a few times. This rearrangement joins TRBV20-1 to TRBJ1-2, with TRBD1 identical over 8 bases. Germline V CDR1 and CDR2: DFQATT, SNEGSKA (reference sequence). This CDR3 region has 13 residues. Germline trimming cut 1 base from V and 7 bases from J; bases unmatched to any gene: 5. CDR3 amino acids: CSARVTGGLGYTF. DNA of the CDR3: TGCAGTGCTAGAGTAACAGGGGGGCTTGGCTACACCTTC.

This clonotype was detected a few times. The chain combines TRBV9 with TRBJ2-3; 8 bases are shared with TRBD1. Germline V lookup: CDR1 SGDLS, CDR2 YYNGEE. V dropped 0 bases and J dropped 5; count of bases not matched to a gene: 5. CDR3 size: 15 residues. The CDR3 DNA follows: TGTGCCAGCAGCGTAGGCAGGGGGCTGATAGATACGCAGTATTTT. As protein: CASSVGRGLIDTQYF.

The chain carries TRBV3-1 and TRBJ2-1; 8 bases line up with TRBD1. The CDR3 consists of 15 residues. V lost 6 bases to trimming and J lost 7 bases; unmatched junction nucleotides: 11. In germline, CDR1 is LGHDT, CDR2 YNNKEL (reference sequence). The CDR3 bases are TGTGCCAGCAGTCGTACCGACTGGACAGGGAATGAGCAGTTCTTC. It codes for CASSRTDWTGNEQFF.

The V and J genes are TRBV7-6 and TRBJ1-4; 7 nucleotides align to TRBD1. The CDR3 loop spans 15 amino acids. Per germline, CDR1 SGHVS and CDR2 FNYEAQ. The V and J ends lost 5 bases and 3 bases, in that order; junction bases with no gene match: 6. The CDR3, as DNA: TGTGCCAGCAGCCCCCTAACAGGGGCTAATGAAAAACTGTTTTTT. It encodes CASSPLTGANEKLFF.

The chain recombines TRBV11-2 with TRBJ2-7; 13 nucleotides line up with TRBD2. The CDR3 loop spans 17 amino acids. Per germline, CDR1 SGHAT and CDR2 FQNNGV. J lost 2 bases, V lost 2 bases, and 6 bases had no gene match. The CDR3 loop reads CASSLWTSGGLTYEQYV. DNA for the CDR3: TGTGCCAGCAGCTTATGGACTAGCGGGGGCCTTACCTACGAGCAGTACGTC.

This chain uses TRBV19 with TRBJ2-3, with 9 bases fitting TRBD2. The CDR3 length is 13 residues. The germline V gene encodes CDR1 LNHDA and CDR2 SQIVND (reference sequence). V lost 4 bases and J lost 5; bases outside the gene matches: 1. In nucleotides, the CDR3 is TGTGCCAGTAGTACACTAGCGGGAGATACGCAGTATTTT. Residues: CASSTLAGDTQYF.

This rearrangement joins TRBV29-1 to TRBJ2-7, with D tentatively TRBD2 (5 bases). Germline lookup yields CDR1 SQVTM and CDR2 ANQGSEA. The CDR3 is 15 amino acids. V lost 0 bases and J 3 bases, leaving 15 bases between the germline ends. The CDR3 DNA sequence: TGCAGCGTTGAAGATGAGGGCCCGGGCCACTACGAGCAGTACTTC. Encoded protein: CSVEDEGPGHYEQYF.

V usage is TRBV5-1 and J usage is TRBJ1-2; D not certain. Germline V CDR1 and CDR2: SGHRS, YFSETQ. This CDR3 region has 16 residues. Trimming stripped 1 base from V and 7 bases from J, with 20 bases between. In DNA, the CDR3 is TGCGCCAGCAGCTTGTCCTCAGCCGTTCCGGTGGGTGGCTACACCTTC. It translates to CASSLSSAVPVGGYTF.

This clonotype has more than one count but fewer than ten. The CDR3 sequence is CASRVEGRNQPQHF. The DNA for the CDR3 is TGTGCCAGCAGGGTGGAGGGGAGGAATCAGCCCCAGCATTTT. The J gene is TRBJ1-5, the V gene TRBV12-3 or TRBV12-4; possibly TRBD1 for D (5 bases). The CDR3 length is 14 residues. The V and J ends lost 6 bases and 4 bases respectively, with 13 bases between them.

This clonotype has ten or more counts. This chain connects TRBV7-6 to TRBJ2-5; TRBD2 matches at 12 bases. Losses at the gene ends were 1 base for V and 1 base for J; bases not matched to a gene: 1. The germline CDR1 and CDR2 sequences are SGHVS and FNYEAQ. The CDR3 has 16 amino acids. The CDR3 DNA reads as TGTGCCAGCAGCTTAGGGACTAGCGGGGCCCAAGAGACCCAGTACTTC. It yields the protein CASSLGTSGAQETQYF.

This clonotype was counted only a few times. The V gene is TRBV20-1, the J gene TRBJ1-2, with D tentatively TRBD1 (5 bases). CDR3 size: 14 residues. V lost 3 bases to trimming and J lost 2 bases, with 13 bases between them. Per germline, CDR1 DFQATT and CDR2 SNEGSKA (reference sequence). The CDR3 is CSASARVVNYGYTF. The DNA for the CDR3 is TGCAGTGCTAGCGCCAGGGTGGTAAACTATGGCTACACCTTC.

Only a few counts were recorded for this clonotype. The chain uses TRBV27 and TRBJ1-2; D is ambiguous. This CDR3 is built from 12 residues. Looked up from germline, CDR1 is MNHEY and CDR2 is SMNVEV (reference sequence). Trimming pared 0 bases from V and 7 bases from J, leaving 6 bases between. The CDR3 reads CASSLSGTGYTF. The CDR3 DNA follows: TGTGCCAGCAGTTTATCGGGAACTGGCTACACCTTC.

The chain is built from TRBV28 and TRBJ2-2, with D uncertain. V was cut by 4 bases and J by 1 base, with 16 bases left in between. Germline-derived CDR1 and CDR2 are MDHEN and SYDVKM. The CDR3 covers 17 residues. The CDR3 reads CASSSSAPFMNTGELFF. Here the CDR3 DNA reads TGTGCCAGCAGTTCCTCGGCTCCTTTTATGAACACCGGGGAGCTGTTTTTT.

This clonotype was seen a few times. The V and J genes are TRBV3-1 and TRBJ1-2; no firm D call. The CDR3 is 15 residues long. Germline CDR1 and CDR2: LGHDT and YNNKEL (reference sequence). The V end was cut by 5 bases, the J end by 3 bases, with 16 bases between. This CDR3 is CASSEGLPGDYGYTF. The CDR3, as DNA: TGTGCCAGCAGCGAAGGGTTGCCTGGGGACTATGGCTACACCTTC.

There are a few counts of this clonotype. The V call is TRBV27, the J call TRBJ1-2; D not certain. Trimming took off 3 bases at V and 5 bases at J, with 16 bases between the two ends. In germline, CDR1 is MNHEY, CDR2 SMNVEV (reference sequence). The CDR3 covers 15 residues. CDR3 in DNA: TGTGCCAGCAGTTTTTTCCCGGACGGAAATTATGGCTACACCTTC. Translation gives CASSFFPDGNYGYTF.

This clonotype was picked up a small number of times. The genes are TRBV6-5 and TRBJ1-1; D is unresolved. Per germline, CDR1 MNHEY and CDR2 SVGAGI. This CDR3 contains 15 residues. Trimming left V 0 bases short and J 0 bases short, with 8 bases between. CDR3 in amino acids: CASSYSGSLNTEAFF. CDR3 DNA: TGTGCCAGCAGTTACTCTGGCAGCCTGAACACTGAAGCTTTCTTT.

This clonotype was seen ten or more times. The V call is TRBV7-9, the J call TRBJ2-5; D uncertain. The CDR3 contains 12 residues. With 6 bases removed from V and 5 bases from J, the gap between germline ends came to 10 bases. Germline CDR1 SEHNR, CDR2 FQNEAQ (reference sequence). As DNA, the CDR3 is TGTGCCAGCAGATCGGGCTTGGAGACCCAGTACTTC. Translated: CASRSGLETQYF.

As to this clonotype: A much larger clone differs by one base, so this may be a read error. This rearrangement joins TRBV7-6 to TRBJ1-1; the D gene is possibly TRBD1 (5 bases). This CDR3 contains 15 residues. Germline CDR1 SGHVS, CDR2 FNYEAQ. CDR3 sequence: CVSSLAQAGVTEAFF. In nucleotides, the CDR3 is TGTGTCAGCAGCTTAGCGCAGGCGGGGGTGACTGAAGCTTTCTTT.

V is TRBV7-9 and J is TRBJ2-2, with 9 bases fitting TRBD1. The CDR3 has 15 amino acids. CDR1 and CDR2 from the germline V gene are SEHNR and FQNEAQ (reference sequence). After removal of 6 bases from V and 7 bases from J, the junction contained 9 bases not matched to a gene. In DNA form, the CDR3 reads TGTGCCAGCAGATCCGGGACAGGGCCCGTCGGGGAGCTGTTTTTT. Its translation: CASRSGTGPVGELFF. Combining the CDR3 with reference TRBV7-9 and TRBJ2-2 gives the whole variable domain DTGVSQNPRHKITKRGQNVTFRCDPISEHNRLYWYRQTLGQGPEFLTYFQNEAQLEKSRLLSDRFSAERPKGSFSTLEIQRTEQGDSAMYLCASRSGTGPVGELFFGEGSRLTVL.

This clonotype was seen just once. This chain joins TRBV13 and TRBJ2-5; D ambiguous. V lost 5 bases and J lost 5, with 12 bases in between. The CDR3 extends over 13 amino acids. Germline-derived CDR1 and CDR2 are PRHDT and FYEKMQ (reference sequence). The CDR3 coding sequence is TGTGCCAGCAGCCCGCCAGAAATGGAGACCCAGTACTTC. It yields the protein CASSPPEMETQYF. Together with reference TRBV13 and TRBJ2-5, the CDR3 gives the full variable domain: AAGVIQSPRHLIKEKRETATLKCYPIPRHDTVYWYQQGPGQDPQFLISFYEKMQSDKGSIPDRFSAQQFSDYHSELNMSSLELGDSALYFCASSPPEMETQYFGPGTRLLVL.

This clonotype has a count of ten or more. The chain uses TRBV7-6 and TRBJ2-7, with D perhaps TRBD2 (6 bases). Trimming removed 0 bases from V and 3 bases from J, with 12 bases in between. Germline V gives CDR1 SGHVS, CDR2 FNYEAQ. This CDR3 comprises 15 residues. DNA of the CDR3: TGTGCCAGCAGCTTAGCCGGAGGGCCGCACTACGAGCAGTACGTC. Its protein is CASSLAGGPHYEQYV.

This clonotype was detected only a few times. The chain joins TRBV18 to TRBJ2-2; D gene ambiguous. Deletions cut 3 bases from V and 0 bases from J, with 14 bases between. Germline V gene data show CDR1 as KGHSH and CDR2 as LQKENI. This CDR3 has 17 amino acids. CDR3 in amino acids: CASSPRYRDANTGELFF. Here the CDR3 DNA reads TGTGCCAGCTCACCGCGATACAGAGACGCGAACACCGGGGAGCTGTTTTTT.

This sequence joins TRBV7-9 and TRBJ2-7; TRBD2 matches at 9 bases. After removal of 6 bases from V and 6 bases from J, the junction contained 3 bases not matched to a gene. Germline-derived CDR1 and CDR2 are SEHNR and FQNEAQ (reference sequence). The CDR3 is 12 residues long. CDR3 sequence reads: CASSNSGGEQYF. The DNA for the CDR3 is TGTGCCAGCAGTAATAGCGGGGGCGAGCAGTACTTC.

This clonotype was counted at least ten times. The rearrangement links TRBV7-2 to TRBJ2-5; D is possibly TRBD2 (5 bases). The CDR3 spans 16 residues. V lost 3 bases, J lost 3 bases, and 17 bases lay in between. Per the germline V gene, CDR1 is SGHTA and CDR2 is FQGNSA. The CDR3 here is CASSLDFVREEETQYF. In nucleotides, the CDR3 is TGTGCCAGCAGCTTGGACTTTGTACGAGAAGAAGAGACCCAGTACTTC.

The chain recombines TRBV7-8 with TRBJ1-3; D not resolved. Looked up from germline, CDR1 is SGHVS and CDR2 is FQNEAQ. Trimming took off 2 bases at V and 0 bases at J, with 23 bases between the two ends. This CDR3 is built from 20 residues. The CDR3 reads CASSLFLPPSVTDSGNTIYF. CDR3 sequence (DNA): TGTGCCAGCAGCTTATTTTTACCCCCCTCAGTGACCGACTCTGGAAACACCATATATTTT.